Shown below are 17 T cell receptor beta chains from a single sample sequenced in a study of radiation and T cells in renal cell carcinoma. Some clones are missing from TCRdb's copy, which holds only in-frame ones; the method was immunoSEQ multiplex PCR. The sample yields about 83,000 clones, around 78% seen once. The time point is: blood 4 weeks post-SBRT, at nephrectomy. Treatment noted: 15 Gy SBRT to primary tumor, nephrectomy 4 weeks later. The sequencing here drew on blood, taken from a patient whose treatment included radiotherapy and nephrectomy. These receptors were obtained from a woman aged 55-75 years with renal cell carcinoma.

The chain has TRBV5-6 and TRBJ1-2; D remains unclear. The ends were cut back, 2 bases at V and 5 bases at J, with 16 bases in the middle. Germline V gene lookup returns CDR1 SGHDT and CDR2 YYEEEE. This CDR3 contains 15 residues. DNA for the CDR3: TGTGCCAGCAGCTTCTTTCAGGTGACATTGTATGGCTACACCTTC. Amino acid sequence: CASSFFQVTLYGYTF.

The genes are TRBV5-4 and TRBJ1-2; 7 bases are shared with TRBD1. V was clipped by 4 bases and J by 6 bases; unmatched bases: 12. The germline V gene has CDR1 SGHNT and CDR2 YYREEE (reference sequence). This CDR3 contains 15 residues. The CDR3 DNA is TGTGCCAGCAGCGACAAAACGACAGGGACAAATGGCTACACCTTC. Its translation is CASSDKTTGTNGYTF.

This chain joins TRBV19 and TRBJ2-5, with 10 positions matching TRBD1. Looked up from germline, CDR1 is LNHDA and CDR2 is SQIVND (reference sequence). The length of the CDR3 is 16 residues. With 1 base clipped from V and 4 bases from J, the junction kept 6 bases outside the gene matches. CDR3 residues: CASSIGGQGFRETQYF. The DNA for the CDR3 is TGTGCCAGTAGTATAGGGGGACAGGGGTTTCGAGAGACCCAGTACTTC.

This chain joins TRBV10-3 and TRBJ2-7; D not certain. Germline loops: CDR1 ENHRY, CDR2 SYGVKD. The V end lost 7 bases, the J end lost 3 bases, and 19 bases lay between the germline ends. There are 15 residues in the CDR3. The CDR3 region is CAIKEQGRRDYEQYF. The CDR3 coding sequence is TGTGCCATCAAGGAACAAGGCCGCCGAGACTACGAGCAGTACTTC.

The chain joins TRBV6-6 to TRBJ1-4, with 7 bases lining up with TRBD1. Germline V gene sequence: CDR1 MNHNY, CDR2 SVGAGI (reference sequence). V gave up 8 bases and J gave up 5 bases; unmatched junction bases: 5. The CDR3 consists of 13 residues. The CDR3 DNA sequence: TGTGCCAGCGGGGACAGCCCCAATGAAAAACTGTTTTTT. The encoded protein is CASGDSPNEKLFF.

The rearrangement joins TRBV25-1 to TRBJ2-2; D is uncertain. This CDR3 region has 12 residues. Trimming stripped 5 bases from V and 5 bases from J, with 6 bases between. Germline-derived CDR1 and CDR2 are MGHDK and SYGVNS. CDR3 protein: CASSSMTGELFF. CDR3 nucleotide sequence: TGTGCCAGCAGTTCGATGACCGGGGAGCTGTTTTTT.

The rearrangement links TRBV19 to TRBJ1-3, with D uncertain. Trimming took off 6 bases at V and 4 bases at J, with 7 bases between the two ends. The V gene's germline CDR1 is LNHDA and CDR2 SQIVND (reference sequence). The CDR3 runs to 12 residues. The CDR3 bases are TGTGCCAGTAGCCCAGCGGGAAACACCATATATTTT. This codes for CASSPAGNTIYF.

In this sample, this clone turned up once. The chain is built from TRBV18 and TRBJ1-4; no clear D gene. The CDR3 spans 14 residues. Germline-derived CDR1 and CDR2 are KGHSH and LQKENI. V gave up 4 bases and J gave up 5 bases, with 11 bases separating them. Written as DNA, the CDR3 is TGTGCCAGCTCACTTCGTAGTGGCAATGAAAAACTGTTTTTT. It is translated as CASSLRSGNEKLFF.

This clone has a handful of counts. V and J are TRBV5-4 and TRBJ1-2; maybe TRBD1 (6 bases). This CDR3 comprises 17 residues. V was clipped by 3 bases and J by 3 bases, with 21 bases between them. Germline CDR1 and CDR2: SGHNT and YYREEE (reference sequence). This CDR3 is CASSSPQPERGDYGYTF. DNA for the CDR3: TGTGCCAGCAGCTCCCCCCAACCGGAGAGGGGGGACTATGGCTACACCTTC.

This chain connects TRBV6-1 to TRBJ1-4; a weak D match, TRBD1 (5 bases). The CDR3 loop spans 16 amino acids. Germline loops: CDR1 MNHNS, CDR2 SASEGT. V lost 2 bases and J lost 1, with 11 bases in between. In nucleotides, the CDR3 is TGTGCCAGCAGTGAAACAGGCTATGGAACTAATGAAAAACTGTTTTTT. It encodes CASSETGYGTNEKLFF.

The chain carries TRBV7-9 and TRBJ1-3; D gene uncertain. The V and J ends lost 1 base and 7 bases respectively, with 5 bases between them. Germline CDR1 SEHNR, CDR2 FQNEAQ (reference sequence). This CDR3 comprises 12 residues. As DNA, the CDR3 is TGTGCCAGCAGCTTAGGTGGGAACACCATATATTTT. It codes for CASSLGGNTIYF.

The chain has TRBV25-1 and TRBJ1-2; 8 nucleotides match TRBD1. The CDR3 contains 16 residues. Looked up from germline, CDR1 is MGHDK and CDR2 is SYGVNS. V lost 5 bases to trimming and J lost 8 bases; unmatched junction nucleotides: 16. DNA for the CDR3: TGTGCCAGCAGTAAGAACGACAGGGGATCATGGTGGGGCTACACCTTC. This encodes CASSKNDRGSWWGYTF.

The chain joins TRBV5-4 to TRBJ2-7; no reliable D call. CDR1 is SGHNT and CDR2 is YYREEE in the germline V gene (reference sequence). The CDR3 sequence is 11 residues long. Trimming took off 2 bases at V and 0 bases at J, with 0 bases between the two ends. The CDR3 region has the DNA TGTGCCAGCAGCTTCTCCTACGAGCAGTACTTC. This codes for CASSFSYEQYF.

The sample holds one count of this clone. This chain connects TRBV6-6 to TRBJ1-2; 8 bases align to TRBD1. Trimming removed 6 bases from V and 7 bases from J; junction bases left unmatched: 7. The CDR3 is 13 amino acids. Germline-derived CDR1 and CDR2 are MNHNY and SVGAGI (reference sequence). This chain's CDR3 is CASSQDRVRGYTF. The CDR3 DNA reads as TGTGCCAGCAGCCAGGACAGGGTGCGTGGCTACACCTTC.

In nucleotides, the CDR3 is TGCGCCAGCAGCTATAGCGGGGAGGAGGAGACCCAGTACTTC. It is translated as CASSYSGEEETQYF. The chain has TRBV5-1 and TRBJ2-5; TRBD2 aligns across 8 bases. Germline V CDR1 and CDR2: SGHRS, YFSETQ. The length of the CDR3 is 14 residues. Unmatched junction bases numbered 6, after V lost 3 bases and J lost 5 bases.

The chain is built from TRBV6-5 and TRBJ2-7; the D is unclear. Germline CDR1 MNHEY, CDR2 SVGAGI. V was trimmed by 2 bases and J by 3 bases, leaving 11 bases between them. The CDR3 totals 14 residues. The CDR3 spells CASSYRPGNYEQYF. The CDR3, as DNA: TGTGCCAGCAGTTACCGTCCAGGTAACTACGAGCAGTACTTC.

This clone was picked up a small number of times. The V and J genes are TRBV7-2 and TRBJ2-3; the D is unclear. With 4 bases removed from V and 4 bases from J, the gap between germline ends came to 9 bases. The germline gives CDR1 SGHTA, CDR2 FQGNSA. The CDR3 sequence is 13 residues long. The CDR3 nucleotides are TGTGCCAGCAGCTCCAGCCTAGCAGATACGCAGTATTTT. It specifies CASSSSLADTQYF.